A selection of T cell receptor beta chains follows, all from one sample in a study of long-term antiretroviral therapy in people with HIV. The table came from immunoSEQ multiplex PCR; TCRdb's copy has only in-frame clones and leaves some out. This sample carries about 50,000 clones, under 90% of them seen once, and the ten largest clones take more than 2.5%. The material was unsorted PBMCs, obtained 0.8 years after starting antiretroviral therapy. Receptors originate from a young woman with HIV. Both conserved end residues are part of each CDR3. Each record gives: clone size, D gene, V gene, J gene, CDR3 protein, CDR3 DNA. D genes are given only for firm matches. The size field is filled for only some rows; it gives once, few, many or a size class.

NA,NA,TRBV5-1,TRBJ1-2,CASSLWGDDGYTF,TGCGCCAGCAGCTTGTGGGGGGATGATGGCTACACCTTC
NA,NA,TRBV7-3,TRBJ2-5,CASSLAFGETQYF,TGTGCCAGCAGCTTAGCTTTTGGGGAGACCCAGTACTTC
NA,TRBD1,TRBV6-6,TRBJ1-2,CASSQGQGSNYGYTF,TGTGCCAGCAGTCAGGGACAGGGTTCTAACTATGGCTACACCTTC
NA,NA,TRBV11-1,TRBJ1-1,CASSLAGGGINTEAFF,TGTGCCAGCAGCTTAGCGGGAGGGGGTATCAACACTGAAGCTTTCTTT
NA,TRBD1,TRBV27,TRBJ2-7,CASSFRTGGTYEQYF,TGTGCCAGCAGTTTTCGGACAGGGGGTACCTACGAGCAGTACTTC
few,NA,TRBV4-1,TRBJ1-2,CASSQEGRIITF,TGCGCCAGCAGCCAAGAGGGACGGATTATCACCTTC
NA,NA,TRBV12-2,TRBJ2-3,CASRFLHVGRGGPADTQYF,TGTGCAAGTCGCTTTCTCCACGTCGGTAGGGGAGGGCCCGCAGATACGCAGTATTTT
NA,NA,TRBV9,TRBJ1-5,CASSVGGGPNQPQHF,TGTGCCAGCAGCGTAGGGGGCGGCCCCAATCAGCCCCAGCATTTT
once,NA,TRBV6-1,TRBJ1-5,CASSELSPRQPQHF,TGTGCCAGCAGTGAATTGAGCCCCCGGCAGCCCCAGCATTTT
NA,TRBD2,TRBV14,TRBJ2-1,CASSQTSGSYNEQFF,TGTGCCAGCAGCCAGACTAGCGGATCCTACAATGAGCAGTTCTTC
NA,NA,TRBV7-2,TRBJ1-5,CASSLAGQVGQPQHF,TGTGCCAGCAGCTTAGCGGGGCAGGTCGGTCAGCCCCAGCATTTT
NA,NA,TRBV7-2,TRBJ2-7,CASSLETAKYEQYF,TGTGCCAGCAGCTTAGAGACAGCCAAGTACGAGCAGTACTTC
NA,NA,TRBV28,TRBJ2-7,CASSLDRFYEQYF,TGTGCCAGCAGTTTAGACAGATTCTACGAGCAGTACTTC
NA,TRBD2,TRBV11-2,TRBJ2-7,CASSLWRPSGSYEQYF,TGTGCCAGCAGCTTGTGGCGGCCTAGCGGGTCCTACGAGCAGTACTTC
NA,NA,TRBV4-3,TRBJ1-1,CASSQDRREDTEAFF,TGCGCCAGCAGCCAAGATCGGCGGGAGGACACTGAAGCTTTCTTT
NA,NA,TRBV27,TRBJ1-2,CASQFSGSLDGYTF,TGTGCCAGCCAGTTTAGCGGCAGTCTCGATGGCTACACCTTC
NA,TRBD2,TRBV5-1,TRBJ2-7,CASSPYPLRTSGRAYEQYF,TGCGCCAGCAGCCCGTACCCTTTAAGGACTAGCGGGAGGGCCTACGAGCAGTACTTC
few,NA,TRBV10-1,TRBJ2-4,CASSGYGDVKNIQYF,TGCGCCAGCAGCGGATACGGGGATGTAAAAAACATTCAGTACTTC
NA,NA,TRBV10-2,TRBJ2-7,CASSDDAGAYYEQYF,TGCGCCAGCAGTGACGACGCCGGGGCCTACTACGAGCAGTACTTC
NA,TRBD2,TRBV5-4,TRBJ2-7,CASSLGPRDYAYEQYF,TGTGCCAGCAGCTTGGGCCCCCGGGACTACGCCTACGAGCAGTACTTC
NA,NA,TRBV19,TRBJ2-2,CASSGPYTGELFF,TGTGCCAGTAGTGGTCCATACACCGGGGAGCTGTTTTTT
once,NA,TRBV21-1,TRBJ2-2,CASAHRDFRSGELFF,TGTGCCAGCGCCCACCGGGACTTCCGTTCCGGGGAGCTGTTTTTT
NA,NA,TRBV27,TRBJ1-1,CASSLGMGTEAFF,TGTGCCAGCAGTCTTGGGATGGGCACTGAAGCTTTCTTT
NA,TRBD1,TRBV10-3,TRBJ1-1,CAISTGGYTEAFF,TGTGCCATCAGTACAGGGGGATACACTGAAGCTTTCTTT